The rows below give T cell receptor beta chains drawn from one sample of a study of shared clonotypes between healthy human individuals. Profiling relied on immunoSEQ multiplex PCR, and the TCRdb table lists in-frame clones only, not all of them. The sample includes 490,000 or so clones, roughly 78% of them seen just once. Sequenced sample: PBMCs. The origin of the receptors is a woman aged 40 to 50 in good health. Some clones in this sample may be carry-over from other donors' samples. Each CDR3 is given with its conserved first and last residue. D genes are given only for firm matches. The size of a clone is reported for some rows only, either as once, few or many, or as a class for expanded clones.

V gene,D gene,clone size,J gene,CDR3 protein,CDR3 DNA
TRBV6-1,NA,NA,TRBJ1-3,CASTLDNRFGNTIYF,TGTGCCAGCACTCTGGACAACCGCTTTGGAAACACCATATATTTT
TRBV19,NA,NA,TRBJ2-7,CASSGPYGQYF,TGTGCTAGTAGTGGTCCCTACGGGCAGTACTTC
TRBV7-9,NA,NA,TRBJ2-6,CASSSPGANVLTF,TGTGCCAGCAGCTCCCCTGGGGCCAACGTCCTGACTTTC
TRBV4-1,NA,NA,TRBJ2-3,CASSQELGVGLADTQYF,TGCGCCAGCAGCCAAGAATTAGGGGTTGGGTTGGCAGATACGCAGTATTTT
TRBV2,NA,NA,TRBJ2-7,CASSEYRNYEQYF,TGTGCCAGCAGTGAGTACAGAAACTACGAGCAGTACTTC
TRBV18,TRBD1,NA,TRBJ2-7,CASSPLGQGIYEQYF,TGTGCCAGCTCACCCCTCGGACAGGGGATCTACGAGCAGTACTTC
TRBV30,NA,NA,TRBJ1-6,CAWAGGENSPLHF,TGTGCCTGGGCTGGGGGAGAGAATTCACCCCTCCACTTT
TRBV5-8,NA,NA,TRBJ1-5,CASSLRSQPQHF,TGTGCCAGCAGCTTGAGGAGTCAGCCCCAGCATTTT
TRBV27,TRBD2,NA,TRBJ2-5,CASSLRLAGAVETQYF,TGTGCCAGCAGTCTACGACTAGCGGGAGCCGTAGAGACCCAGTACTTC
TRBV5-4,TRBD1,NA,TRBJ2-2,CASSLARTGGRELFF,TGTGCCAGCAGCTTGGCCCGAACAGGGGGGCGGGAGCTGTTTTTT
TRBV30,NA,many,TRBJ2-3,CAWSTSTDTQYF,TGTGCCTGGAGTACTAGCACAGATACGCAGTATTTT
TRBV5-1,NA,NA,TRBJ1-4,CASSRNQGHNEKLFF,TGCGCCAGCAGCCGAAATCAGGGTCATAATGAAAAACTGTTTTTT
TRBV29-1,NA,NA,TRBJ2-7,CSVEDWSDPYEQYF,TGCAGCGTTGAAGATTGGAGCGACCCCTACGAGCAGTACTTC
TRBV9,TRBD1,NA,TRBJ2-4,CASSAGTGDILAKNIQYF,TGTGCCAGCAGCGCCGGGACAGGAGACATTCTAGCCAAAAACATTCAGTACTTC
TRBV20-1,NA,once,TRBJ2-1,CSGTGNEQFF,TGCAGCGGGACTGGGAATGAGCAGTTCTTC
TRBV15,NA,NA,TRBJ2-2,CATSRDLRTGELFF,TGTGCCACCAGCAGAGACCTAAGAACCGGGGAGCTGTTTTTT
TRBV5-6,NA,NA,TRBJ1-4,CASSFSGNEKLFF,TGTGCCAGCAGCTTCAGTGGGAATGAAAAACTGTTTTTT
TRBV20-1,NA,NA,TRBJ2-1,CSARPGAEQFF,TGCAGTGCTAGACCTGGGGCTGAGCAGTTCTTC
TRBV5-1,TRBD1,few,TRBJ2-7,CASSLSPGQGIDEQYF,TGCGCCAGCAGCTTATCCCCGGGACAGGGAATCGACGAGCAGTACTTC
TRBV13,TRBD1,NA,TRBJ1-4,CASSYRGTANEKLFF,TGTGCCAGCAGCTACCGAGGGACAGCTAATGAAAAACTGTTTTTT
TRBV5-4,TRBD1,NA,TRBJ2-5,CASSFTGDSQETQYF,TGTGCCAGCAGCTTCACAGGGGATTCGCAAGAGACCCAGTACTTC
TRBV7-3,TRBD2,once,TRBJ2-2,CASSLSIAGANTGELFF,TGTGCCAGCAGCTTAAGTATAGCGGGAGCGAACACCGGGGAGCTGTTTTTT
TRBV9,NA,NA,TRBJ2-2,CASSVAGGLPTGELFF,TGTGCCAGCAGCGTAGCTGGTGGATTGCCCACCGGGGAGCTGTTTTTT
TRBV30,TRBD2,NA,TRBJ2-7,CAWSVGGSSSEQYF,TGTGCCTGGAGTGTAGGCGGGAGTTCAAGCGAGCAGTACTTC
TRBV19,NA,once,TRBJ1-1,CASRGSQNTEAFF,TGTGCCAGTAGGGGCAGCCAGAACACTGAAGCTTTCTTT
TRBV30,TRBD2,NA,TRBJ2-7,CAWSPLNGEGRGEQYF,TGTGCCTGGAGCCCTTTGAATGGGGAGGGCCGGGGCGAGCAGTACTTC
TRBV28,NA,NA,TRBJ2-7,CASSLWRQVNYEQYF,TGTGCCAGCAGTTTATGGAGACAGGTAAACTACGAGCAGTACTTC
TRBV7-2,TRBD2,NA,TRBJ2-2,CASSPVTSGNTGELFF,TGTGCCAGCAGCCCCGTGACTAGCGGAAACACCGGGGAGCTGTTTTTT
TRBV10-3,NA,NA,TRBJ1-1,CAISEASTNTEAFF,TGTGCCATCAGTGAGGCCAGCACAAACACTGAAGCTTTCTTT
TRBV9,TRBD2,NA,TRBJ2-3,CASSVSEGGPGDTQYF,TGTGCCAGCAGCGTCAGTGAGGGAGGGCCAGGAGATACGCAGTATTTT
TRBV27,TRBD2,NA,TRBJ2-7,CASSLGRANEQYF,TGTGCCAGCAGTCTGGGGAGGGCTAACGAGCAGTACTTC
TRBV5-1,TRBD1,NA,TRBJ2-1,CASSLAQGDEQFF,TGCGCCAGCAGCTTGGCCCAGGGGGACGAGCAGTTCTTC
TRBV7-9,NA,NA,TRBJ2-7,CASSLSLAYEQYF,TGTGCCAGCAGCTTAAGTTTGGCCTACGAGCAGTACTTC
TRBV7-2,NA,few,TRBJ2-7,CASSLGRWGASYEQYF,TGTGCCAGCAGCTTAGGCCGGTGGGGGGCCAGCTACGAGCAGTACTTC
TRBV7-8,TRBD2,few,TRBJ2-1,CASVSSGFWGEQFF,TGTGCCAGCGTGAGTAGCGGGTTCTGGGGTGAGCAGTTCTTC
TRBV28,NA,NA,TRBJ2-4,CASRGQSTAKNIQYF,TGTGCCAGCCGTGGTCAGAGTACAGCCAAAAACATTCAGTACTTC
TRBV13,TRBD1,NA,TRBJ2-7,CASSLADRELNEQYF,TGTGCCAGCAGCTTAGCAGACAGGGAACTAAACGAGCAGTACTTC
TRBV15,NA,NA,TRBJ1-1,CATSRDVNRQNTEAFF,TGTGCCACCAGCAGAGATGTTAACAGACAGAACACTGAAGCTTTCTTT
TRBV7-2,NA,NA,TRBJ2-1,CASSLWSYNEQFF,TGTGCCAGCAGCTTGTGGTCCTACAATGAGCAGTTCTTC
TRBV5-1,TRBD2,NA,TRBJ2-1,CASSLVTSGYSYNEQFF,TGCGCCAGCAGCTTGGTGACTAGCGGGTACTCCTACAATGAGCAGTTCTTC
TRBV18,NA,once,TRBJ1-1,CASSQELDSLGTEAFF,TGTGCCAGCTCACAAGAACTAGACAGTTTGGGGACTGAAGCTTTCTTT
TRBV5-6,NA,NA,TRBJ1-2,CASSRGSVDTLGYGYTF,TGTGCCAGCAGCAGGGGATCCGTGGACACTCTTGGCTATGGCTACACCTTC
TRBV10-3,TRBD2,NA,TRBJ2-3,CAIRGGGPDTQYF,TGTGCCATCAGAGGCGGGGGACCAGATACGCAGTATTTT
TRBV7-9,NA,once,TRBJ2-3,CARAGTGTDTQYF,TGTGCCAGGGCCGGGACTGGCACAGATACGCAGTATTTT
TRBV7-2,NA,NA,TRBJ2-2,CASTRRPGTGGELFF,TGTGCCAGCACCCGCCGCCCGGGGACGGGCGGGGAGCTGTTTTTT
TRBV7-8,NA,NA,TRBJ2-7,CASSSQGDGEQYF,TGTGCCAGCAGCTCCCAGGGTGATGGAGAGCAGTACTTC
TRBV5-1,NA,NA,TRBJ1-2,CASSLTGTQSNYGYTF,TGCGCCAGCAGCTTAACCGGGACGCAGTCTAACTATGGCTACACCTTC
TRBV5-8,NA,NA,TRBJ2-2,CASSDRFNTGELFF,TGTGCCAGCAGCGACCGTTTTAACACCGGGGAGCTGTTTTTT
TRBV5-4,NA,NA,TRBJ2-7,CASSLDTGSYEQYF,TGTGCCAGCAGCTTGGACACAGGTTCCTACGAGCAGTACTTC
TRBV27,TRBD2,NA,TRBJ2-3,CASSLFAAGGPDTQYF,TGTGCCAGCAGTTTATTCGCGGCGGGAGGGCCAGATACGCAGTATTTT
TRBV5-5,NA,NA,TRBJ2-2,CASSLAGHPRQHRGAVF,TGTGCCAGCAGCTTGGCGGGACACCCTCGGCAACACCGGGGAGCTGTTTTT
TRBV7-2,TRBD1,NA,TRBJ1-4,CASSFQTGEGEKLFF,TGTGCCAGCAGCTTCCAGACAGGGGAAGGGGAAAAACTGTTTTTT
TRBV7-3,NA,NA,TRBJ1-1,CASSLTGNTEAFF,TGTGCCAGCAGCTTGACAGGGAACACTGAAGCTTTCTTT
TRBV28,TRBD1,NA,TRBJ1-2,CASSRTGAGDYGYTF,TGTGCCAGCAGCCGAACAGGGGCGGGGGACTATGGCTACACCTTC
TRBV4-1,TRBD2,NA,TRBJ2-2,CASSPPGGNTGELFF,TGCGCCAGCAGCCCCCCGGGGGGGAACACCGGGGAGCTGTTTTTT